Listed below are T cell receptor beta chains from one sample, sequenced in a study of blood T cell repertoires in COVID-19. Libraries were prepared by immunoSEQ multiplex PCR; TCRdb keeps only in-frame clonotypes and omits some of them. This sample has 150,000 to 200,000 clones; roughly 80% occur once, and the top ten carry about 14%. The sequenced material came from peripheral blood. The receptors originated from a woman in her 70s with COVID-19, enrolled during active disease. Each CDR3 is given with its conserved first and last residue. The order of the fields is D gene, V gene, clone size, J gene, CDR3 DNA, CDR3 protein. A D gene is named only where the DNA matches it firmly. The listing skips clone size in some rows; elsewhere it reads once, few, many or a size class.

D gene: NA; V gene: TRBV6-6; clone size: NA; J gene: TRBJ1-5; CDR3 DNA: TGTGCCAGCAGTTACGGACAGCTCAATCAGCCCCAGCATTTT; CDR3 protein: CASSYGQLNQPQHF
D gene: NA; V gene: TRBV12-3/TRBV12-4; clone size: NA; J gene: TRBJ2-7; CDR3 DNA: TGTGCCAGCAGTTTATATGGCAGCTACGAGCAGTACTTC; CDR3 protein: CASSLYGSYEQYF
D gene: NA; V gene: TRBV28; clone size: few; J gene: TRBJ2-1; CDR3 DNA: TGTGCCAGCAGTCGGTTTGAGCAGTTCTTC; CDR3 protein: CASSRFEQFF
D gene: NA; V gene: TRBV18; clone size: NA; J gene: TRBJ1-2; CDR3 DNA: TGTGCCAGCTCCCACTTGGTACCCTTTGATGGCTACACCTTC; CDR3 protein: CASSHLVPFDGYTF
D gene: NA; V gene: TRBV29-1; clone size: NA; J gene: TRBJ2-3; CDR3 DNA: TGCAGCGTTGAGGCTAGCACAGATACGCAGTATTTT; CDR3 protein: CSVEASTDTQYF
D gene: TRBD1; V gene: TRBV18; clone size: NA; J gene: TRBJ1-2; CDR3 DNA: TGTGCCAGCTCCCGGACAGGGGGAGAGATTAACTATGGCTACACCTTC; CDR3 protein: CASSRTGGEINYGYTF
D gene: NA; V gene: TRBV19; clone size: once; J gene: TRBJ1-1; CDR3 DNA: TGTGCCAGTAACAGACAGGTCATGAACACTGAAGCTTTCTTT; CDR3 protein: CASNRQVMNTEAFF
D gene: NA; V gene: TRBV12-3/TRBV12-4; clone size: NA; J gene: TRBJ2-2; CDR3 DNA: TGTGCCAGCAGTTTGAGAAGCACCGGGGAGCTGTTTTTT; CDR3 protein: CASSLRSTGELFF
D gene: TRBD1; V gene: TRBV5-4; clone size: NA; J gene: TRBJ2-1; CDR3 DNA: TGTGCCAGCAGCCCTGGGGGTGGACAGGGGGACAATGAGCAGTTCTTC; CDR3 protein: CASSPGGGQGDNEQFF
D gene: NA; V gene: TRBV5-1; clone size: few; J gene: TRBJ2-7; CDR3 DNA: TGCGCCAGCAGCTTGGTACAGAACGAGCAGTACTTC; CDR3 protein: CASSLVQNEQYF
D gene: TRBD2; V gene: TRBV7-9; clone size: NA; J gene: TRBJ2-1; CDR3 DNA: TGTGCCAGCAGCTTAGATGGACTAGTAGGCAATGAGCAGTTCTTC; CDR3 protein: CASSLDGLVGNEQFF
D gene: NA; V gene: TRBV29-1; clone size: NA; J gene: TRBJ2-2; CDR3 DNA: TGCAGCGTTCAGGACAGACTCGATGACACCGGGGAGCTGTTTTTT; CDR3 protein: CSVQDRLDDTGELFF
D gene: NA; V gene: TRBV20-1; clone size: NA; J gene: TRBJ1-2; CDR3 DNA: TGCAGTGCAACCGAGATCTATGGCTACACCTTC; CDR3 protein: CSATEIYGYTF
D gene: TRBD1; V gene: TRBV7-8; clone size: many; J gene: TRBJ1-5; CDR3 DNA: TGTGCCAGCAGCTTATCACCAGGGGGCGAAGGTCAGCCCCAGCATTTT; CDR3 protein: CASSLSPGGEGQPQHF
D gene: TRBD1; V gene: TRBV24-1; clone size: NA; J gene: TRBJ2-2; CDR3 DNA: TGTGCCACCAGTGGTTCAGGGACAGGGCTTTTGACCGGGGAGCTGTTTTTT; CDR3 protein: CATSGSGTGLLTGELFF
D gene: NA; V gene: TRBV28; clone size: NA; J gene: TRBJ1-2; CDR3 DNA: TGTGCCAGCGGTACGGTCGGGTTGGTGGTGAGTGGCTACACCTTC; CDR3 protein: CASGTVGLVVSGYTF
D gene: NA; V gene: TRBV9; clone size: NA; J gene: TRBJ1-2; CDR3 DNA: TGTGCCAGCGAAGGGTCGACAGGAACTAACTATGGCTACACCTTC; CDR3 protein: CASEGSTGTNYGYTF
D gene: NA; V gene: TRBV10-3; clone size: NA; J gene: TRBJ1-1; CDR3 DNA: TGTGCCATCAGACAGTCAAGTATCACTGAAGCTTTCTTT; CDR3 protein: CAIRQSSITEAFF
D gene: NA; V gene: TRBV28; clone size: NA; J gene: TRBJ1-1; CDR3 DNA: TGTGCCAGCACCCTAGCGCCCTTTGAAGCTTTCTTT; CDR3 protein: CASTLAPFEAFF
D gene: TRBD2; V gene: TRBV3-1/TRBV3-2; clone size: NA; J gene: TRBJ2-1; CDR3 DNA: TGTGCCAGCAGCCAAGGGCGGGGGGGCTTCAATGAGCAGTTCTTC; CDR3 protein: CASSQGRGGFNEQFF
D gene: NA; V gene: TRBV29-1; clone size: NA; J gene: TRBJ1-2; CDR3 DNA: TGCAGCGTTCAGGCGAACTATGGCTACACCTTC; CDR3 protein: CSVQANYGYTF
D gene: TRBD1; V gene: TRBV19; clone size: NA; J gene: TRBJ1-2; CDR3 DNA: TGTGCCAGTAAACGGGGACAGGGCGTCTATGGCTACACCTTC; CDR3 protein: CASKRGQGVYGYTF
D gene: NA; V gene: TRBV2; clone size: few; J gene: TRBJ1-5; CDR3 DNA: TGTGCCAGCATCCGGGACACCAATCAGCCCCAGCATTTT; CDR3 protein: CASIRDTNQPQHF
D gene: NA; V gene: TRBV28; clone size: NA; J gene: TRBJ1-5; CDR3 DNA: TGTGCCACGAGACTGAGTAGCAATCAGCCCCAGCATTTT; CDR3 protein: CATRLSSNQPQHF
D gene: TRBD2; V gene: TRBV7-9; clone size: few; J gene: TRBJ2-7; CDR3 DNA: TGTGCCAGCAGCACAATCGGGACTAGCGGGAGGGAACAGTACTTC; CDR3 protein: CASSTIGTSGREQYF
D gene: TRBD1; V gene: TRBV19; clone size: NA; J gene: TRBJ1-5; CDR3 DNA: TGTGCCAGTAGTGACGACAGGGAACAGCCCCAGCATTTT; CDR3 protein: CASSDDREQPQHF
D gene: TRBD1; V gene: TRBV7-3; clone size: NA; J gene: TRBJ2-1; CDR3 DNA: TGTGCCAGCAGCGTCACAGGGGGGTCCTACAATGAGCAGTTCTTC; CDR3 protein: CASSVTGGSYNEQFF
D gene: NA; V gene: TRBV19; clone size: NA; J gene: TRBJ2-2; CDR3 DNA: TGTGCCAGTAGTATATGGGGCGCGAACACCGGGGAGCTGTTTTTT; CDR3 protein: CASSIWGANTGELFF
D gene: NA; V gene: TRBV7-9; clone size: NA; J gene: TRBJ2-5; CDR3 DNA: TGTGCCAGCAGCTTAACTCGGTTGGACAGCCAAGAGACCCAGTACTTC; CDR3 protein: CASSLTRLDSQETQYF
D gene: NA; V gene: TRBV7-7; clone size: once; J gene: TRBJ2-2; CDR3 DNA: TGTGCCAGCAGCTCGCTAATGTCCGGGGAGCTGTTTTTT; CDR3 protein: CASSSLMSGELFF
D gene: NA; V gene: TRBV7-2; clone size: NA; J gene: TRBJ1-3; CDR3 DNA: TGTGCCAGCAGCTTGGGGCTAGGGGCCTCTGGAAACACCATATATTTT; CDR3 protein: CASSLGLGASGNTIYF
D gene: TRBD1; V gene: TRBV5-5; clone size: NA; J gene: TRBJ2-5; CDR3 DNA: TGTGCCAGCAGCTTGGGGACAGGGAGGCAAGAGACCCAGTACTTC; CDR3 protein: CASSLGTGRQETQYF
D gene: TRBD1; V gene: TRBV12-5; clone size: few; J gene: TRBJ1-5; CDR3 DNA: TGTGCTAGTGGGGCCGACAGGGAAGATCAGCCCCAGCATTTT; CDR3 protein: CASGADREDQPQHF
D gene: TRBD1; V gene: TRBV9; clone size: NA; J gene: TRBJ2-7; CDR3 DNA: TGTGCCAGCAGCGTAGGGACAGGAAACTCCTACGAGCAGTACTTC; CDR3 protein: CASSVGTGNSYEQYF
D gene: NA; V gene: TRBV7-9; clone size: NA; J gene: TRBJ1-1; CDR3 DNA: TGTGCCAGCAGCTCCTACAGGGACGGGAACACTGAAGCTTTCTTT; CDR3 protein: CASSSYRDGNTEAFF
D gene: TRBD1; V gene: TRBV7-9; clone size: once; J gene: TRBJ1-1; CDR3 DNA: TGTGCCAGCAGCCCGGGGACAGGGGTGGACACTGAAGCTTTCTTT; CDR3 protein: CASSPGTGVDTEAFF
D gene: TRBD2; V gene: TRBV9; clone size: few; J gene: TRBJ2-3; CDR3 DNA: TGTGCCAGCAGCGACTTAGCGGGGGGTAGCACAGATACGCAGTATTTT; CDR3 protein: CASSDLAGGSTDTQYF
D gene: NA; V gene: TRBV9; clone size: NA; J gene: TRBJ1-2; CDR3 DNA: TGTGCCAGCAGCGCAATGAGGGGCTACACCTTC; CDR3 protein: CASSAMRGYTF
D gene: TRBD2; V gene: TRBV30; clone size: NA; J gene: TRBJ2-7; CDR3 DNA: TGTGCCTGGAACCCCGGGGGGAACTACGAGCAGTACTTC; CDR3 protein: CAWNPGGNYEQYF
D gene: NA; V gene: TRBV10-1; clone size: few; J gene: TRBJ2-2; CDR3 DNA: TGCGCCAGCAGTTACTCGACCGGGGAGCTGTTTTTT; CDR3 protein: CASSYSTGELFF
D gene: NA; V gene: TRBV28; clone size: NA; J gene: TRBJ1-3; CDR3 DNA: TGTGCCAGCAGTTTGGACAGCCTAGGGACCTCTGGAAACACCATATATTTT; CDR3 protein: CASSLDSLGTSGNTIYF
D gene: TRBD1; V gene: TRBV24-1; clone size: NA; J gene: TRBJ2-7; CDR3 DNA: TGTGCCACCAGTGATCGGCCGGGACAGGGCCACGAGCAGTACTTC; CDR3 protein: CATSDRPGQGHEQYF
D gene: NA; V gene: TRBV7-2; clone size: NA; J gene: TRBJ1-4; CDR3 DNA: TGTGCCAGCAGCCCCTCTGGGGGGGGCGCGAGGAAACTGTTTTTT; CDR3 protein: CASSPSGGGARKLFF
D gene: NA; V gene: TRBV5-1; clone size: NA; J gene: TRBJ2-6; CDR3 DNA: TGCGCCAGCAAAGAGGGTACTGGGGCCAACGTCCTGACTTTC; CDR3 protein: CASKEGTGANVLTF
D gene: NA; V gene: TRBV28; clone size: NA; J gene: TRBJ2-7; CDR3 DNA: TGTGCCAGCAGTCCACCGGAACAGGGATACTACGAGCAGTACTTC; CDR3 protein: CASSPPEQGYYEQYF
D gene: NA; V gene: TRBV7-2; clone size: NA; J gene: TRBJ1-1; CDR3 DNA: TGTGCCAGCAGCTCGGGTGTCCTGAACACTGAAGCTTTCTTT; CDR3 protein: CASSSGVLNTEAFF
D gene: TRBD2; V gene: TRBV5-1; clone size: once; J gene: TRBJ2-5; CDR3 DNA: TGCGCCAGCAGCTCCCCGCGGGGGGGTCAAGAGACCCAGTACTTC; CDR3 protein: CASSSPRGGQETQYF
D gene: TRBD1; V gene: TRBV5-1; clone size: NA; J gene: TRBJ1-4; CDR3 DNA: TGCGCCAGCAGCTGGGGACAGAAAGGTGGGGTGGATGAAAAACTGTTTTTT; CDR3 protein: CASSWGQKGGVDEKLFF
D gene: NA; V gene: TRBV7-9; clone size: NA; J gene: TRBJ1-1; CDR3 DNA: TGTGCCAGCAGCTGGCGAGGCCGGGTCAACACTGAAGCTTTCTTT; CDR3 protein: CASSWRGRVNTEAFF
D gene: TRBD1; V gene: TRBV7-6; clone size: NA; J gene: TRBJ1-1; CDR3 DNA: TGTGCCAGCAGCCAGGGGGCCTACACTGAAGCTTTCTTT; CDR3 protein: CASSQGAYTEAFF
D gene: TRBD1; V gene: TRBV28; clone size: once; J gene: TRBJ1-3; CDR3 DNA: TGTGCCAGCAGTTTGTTAGGACAGGGGGCTCTCGGGGGAAACACCATATATTTT; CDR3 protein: CASSLLGQGALGGNTIYF
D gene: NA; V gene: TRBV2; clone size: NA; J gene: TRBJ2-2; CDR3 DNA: TGTGCCAGCAGGGGTCTCTGGGCGACGAACACCGGGGAGCTGTTTTTT; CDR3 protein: CASRGLWATNTGELFF